The subject of this entry is one T cell receptor beta chain. Germline lookup yields CDR1 MDHEN and CDR2 SYDVKM. The CDR3 is 14 amino acids. Trimming took 1 base from V and 3 from J, leaving 6 bases between them. These data are taken from a study of blood T cell repertoires in COVID-19. Across the study: Material from acute and convalescent COVID-19 was sourced from the United States, Italy and Spain. From T cells, B-cell-depleted T cells, or PBMCs came the material, which was cDNA or gDNA.

Source study methods: Amplification of reference gene primers was used by the study to estimate nucleated cell counts. The repertoire was sequenced with immunoSEQ multiplex PCR; TCRdb's copy has only in-frame clones and lacks some. For V, J and clone size, that table is used; D and trimming come from the DNA. The sample includes roughly 110,000 clones, 85% to 90% of them seen just once. This TCR was sampled from a woman aged 45-60 years with acute or convalescent COVID-19. The specimen sequenced was peripheral blood. V and J are TRBV28 and TRBJ1-4, with a tentative D call TRBD1 (5 bases). CDR3 in DNA: TGTGCCAGCAGTTTATTCAGGGCTAATGAAAAACTGTTTTTT. Its translation is CASSLFRANEKLFF.